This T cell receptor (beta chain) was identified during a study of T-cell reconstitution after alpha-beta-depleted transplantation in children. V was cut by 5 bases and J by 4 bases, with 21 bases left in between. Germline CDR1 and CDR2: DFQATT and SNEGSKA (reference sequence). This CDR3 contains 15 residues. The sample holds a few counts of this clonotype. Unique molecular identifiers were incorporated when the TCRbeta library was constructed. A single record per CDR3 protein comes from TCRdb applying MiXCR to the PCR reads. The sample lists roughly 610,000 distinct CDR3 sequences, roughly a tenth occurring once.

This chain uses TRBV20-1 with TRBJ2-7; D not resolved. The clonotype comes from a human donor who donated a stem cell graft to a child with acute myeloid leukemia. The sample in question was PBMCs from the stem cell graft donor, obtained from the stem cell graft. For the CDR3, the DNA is TGCAGTGCTTCCGGGCCTAGTGGGCTAACTTACGAGCAGTACTTC. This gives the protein CSASGPSGLTYEQYF.